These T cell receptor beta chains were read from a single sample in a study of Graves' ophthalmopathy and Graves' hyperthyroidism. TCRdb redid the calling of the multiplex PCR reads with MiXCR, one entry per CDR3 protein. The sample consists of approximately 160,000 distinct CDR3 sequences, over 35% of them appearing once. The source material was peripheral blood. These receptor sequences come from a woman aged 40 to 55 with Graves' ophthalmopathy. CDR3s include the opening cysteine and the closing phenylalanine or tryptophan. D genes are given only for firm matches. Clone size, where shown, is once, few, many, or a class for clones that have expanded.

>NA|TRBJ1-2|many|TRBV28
TGTGCCAGCAGTTTACAGAGCTATGGCTACACCTTC
CASSLQSYGYTF
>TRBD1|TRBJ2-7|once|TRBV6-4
TGTGCCAGCAGACGGACAGGGAACGAGCAGTACTTC
CASRRTGNEQYF
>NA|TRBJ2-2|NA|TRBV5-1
TGCGCCAGCAGCTTGTTGCCAGGGAACACCGGGGAGCTGTTTTTT
CASSLLPGNTGELFF
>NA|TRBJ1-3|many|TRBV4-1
TGCGCCAGCAGCTCGGCGGTAGGAAACACCATATATTTT
CASSSAVGNTIYF
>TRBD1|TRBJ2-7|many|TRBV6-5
TGTGCCAGCAGATTAAATTCCGGGACAGGGTTTAACGAGCAGTACTTC
CASRLNSGTGFNEQYF
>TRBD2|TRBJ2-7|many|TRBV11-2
TGTGCCAGCAGCTTAGGAGGCGGACTAGCGGGAGGCTCTAAAGAGCAGTACTTC
CASSLGGGLAGGSKEQYF
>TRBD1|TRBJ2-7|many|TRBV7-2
TGTGCCAGCAGCTTAGCCTGGACAGGGGGCGGATACGAGCAGTACTTC
CASSLAWTGGGYEQYF
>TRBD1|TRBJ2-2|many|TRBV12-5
TGTGCTAGTGCCCGTGAACATGGACAGGGGTACACCGGGGAGCTGTTTTTT
CASAREHGQGYTGELFF
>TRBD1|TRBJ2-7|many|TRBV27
TGTGCCAGCAGCTGGGGACAGGGGGCTTCCTACGAGCAGTACTTC
CASSWGQGASYEQYF
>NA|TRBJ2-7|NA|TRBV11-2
TGTGCCAGCATCCTTTGGACACTGGAGACCCTGACTTACGAGCAGTACTTC
CASILWTLETLTYEQYF